Following are 4 T cell receptor beta chains from one sample sequenced in a study of T cells in Graves' hyperthyroidism and ophthalmopathy. TCR beta CDR3 region amplification was performed from RNA transcripts. The HTBI set primed first-round TCR CDR3 RT-PCR. Via MiXCR, TCRdb re-called the multiplex PCR reads, giving one row per CDR3 protein. Of about 640,000 distinct CDR3 sequences listed, around 21% were seen once; the top ten hold roughly 30%. The source material was blood. These receptors all come from a man aged 25 to 40 with Graves' ophthalmopathy.

This clonotype has a count of ten or more. The chain recombines TRBV2 with TRBJ2-5; D possibly matches TRBD1 or TRBD2 (6 bases each). Trimming shortened V by 4 bases and J by 2 bases, and 11 bases separated the two germline ends. CDR3 length: 14 residues. The germline V gene encodes CDR1 SNHLY and CDR2 FYNNEI. The CDR3 loop reads CASSGRGAQETQYF. DNA of the CDR3: TGTGCCAGCAGTGGAAGGGGGGCACAAGAGACCCAGTACTTC.

This clonotype was recorded many times. This chain joins TRBV5-6 and TRBJ2-1; D might be TRBD2 (5 bases). The germline gives CDR1 SGHDT, CDR2 YYEEEE. The V end was cut by 6 bases, the J end by 1 base, with 11 bases between. This CDR3 region has 14 residues. This CDR3 is CASNGGSSYNEQFF. CDR3 DNA sequence: TGTGCCAGCAATGGAGGTAGTTCCTACAATGAGCAGTTCTTC. The whole variable domain, filled in from reference TRBV5-6 and TRBJ2-1, reads DAGVTQSPTHLIKTRGQQVTLRCSPKSGHDTVSWYQQALGQGPQFIFQYYEEEERQRGNFPDRFSGHQFPNYSSELNVNALLLGDSALYLCASNGGSSYNEQFFGPGTRLTVL.

A few counts support this clonotype. The gene calls are TRBV5-5 and TRBJ2-1; tentative D call: TRBD1 (5 bases). Per the germline V gene, CDR1 is SGHKS and CDR2 is YYEKEE (reference sequence). Trimming took off 1 base at V and 12 bases at J, with 14 bases between the two ends. The CDR3 is 13 amino acids. The CDR3 is CASSLLQGGLQFF. DNA of the CDR3: TGTGCCAGCAGCTTGCTTCAGGGTGGATTGCAGTTCTTC.

This clonotype was seen more than once but under ten times. The chain joins TRBV5-4 to TRBJ1-2; 9 bases agree with TRBD1. Per the germline V gene, CDR1 is SGHNT and CDR2 is YYREEE (reference sequence). V was clipped by 5 bases and J by 8 bases; unmatched bases: 10. The CDR3 has 14 residues. CDR3 residues: CASRSPGTGLGYTF. Written as DNA, the CDR3 is TGTGCCAGCAGATCACCGGGGACAGGGCTCGGCTACACCTTC.